Below, 32 T cell receptor beta chains from the same sample are listed, as sequenced in a study of T cells in Graves' hyperthyroidism and ophthalmopathy. The CDR3 regions of TCR beta were amplified from RNA transcripts. Primed by the HTBI set, a first-round RT-PCR was run on the TCR CDR3. TCRdb reanalysed the multiplex PCR reads using MiXCR and keeps one entry per CDR3 protein. The sample lists hundreds of thousands of distinct CDR3 sequences, 14% occurring once. The specimen sequenced was blood. Every receptor here comes from a woman between 18 and 29 years old with Graves' hyperthyroidism.

This clonotype was seen ten or more times. J is TRBJ2-7 and V is TRBV12-3 or TRBV12-4, with TRBD2 matching over 10 bases. The CDR3 covers 15 residues. The junction had 14 bases not matched to a gene; V was cut back by 8 bases and J by 7 bases. The CDR3 DNA is TGTGCCAGCGGGCGAGCGGGAGGGCCCACCGTAGAGCAGTACTTC. Amino acids: CASGRAGGPTVEQYF.

V usage is TRBV20-1 and J usage is TRBJ2-1; 12 bases align to TRBD2. Germline values: CDR1 DFQATT, CDR2 SNEGSKA (reference sequence). The CDR3 spans 16 residues. The V segment lost 5 bases and the J segment 7 bases; nucleotides outside the gene matches: 12. The CDR3: CSASLRTSGTVNEQFF. DNA for the CDR3: TGCAGTGCTTCCCTGAGGACTAGCGGGACTGTAAATGAGCAGTTCTTC.

This clonotype showed up many times. V and J are TRBV7-9 and TRBJ2-1; D is undetermined. The germline V gene has CDR1 SEHNR and CDR2 FQNEAQ (reference sequence). The length of the CDR3 is 16 residues. Trimming shortened V by 2 bases and J by 3 bases, and 14 bases separated the two germline ends. The CDR3 coding sequence is TGTGCCAGCAGCTTACAGGTCCTCACGGTCTACAATGAGCAGTTCTTC. Protein sequence: CASSLQVLTVYNEQFF.

V is TRBV14 and J is TRBJ2-7, with D possibly matching TRBD1 (6 bases). Trimming took 2 bases from V and 2 from J, leaving 10 bases between them. The CDR3 covers 14 residues. Germline V gene sequence: CDR1 SGHDN, CDR2 FVKESK. In DNA, the CDR3 is TGTGCCAGCAGCCAAATCGACAGGCCCTACGAGCAGTACTTC. It codes for CASSQIDRPYEQYF.

The chain employs TRBV27 and TRBJ1-6; D is uncertain. Trimming removed 0 bases at V and 7 bases at J, with 10 bases between. From germline, CDR1 is MNHEY and CDR2 SMNVEV (reference sequence). This CDR3 comprises 15 residues. The CDR3 protein is CASSLSGGGNSPLHF. DNA for the CDR3: TGTGCCAGCAGTTTATCGGGCGGAGGAAATTCACCCCTCCACTTT.

In this sample, this clonotype turned up many times. The rearrangement links TRBV18 to TRBJ2-3; D assignment may be TRBD1 or TRBD2 (5 bases each). Germline V gene sequence: CDR1 KGHSH, CDR2 LQKENI. Trimming left V 1 base short and J 3 bases short, with 5 bases between. The CDR3 runs 13 residues. The CDR3 loop is CASSPRGTDTQYF. The CDR3 DNA reads TGTGCCAGCTCACCACGGGGGACAGATACGCAGTATTTT. The variable domain in full, completed from reference TRBV18 and TRBJ2-3, reads NAGVMQNPRHLVRRRGQEARLRCSPMKGHSHVYWYRQLPEEGLKFMVYLQKENIIDESGMPKERFSAEFPKEGPSILRIQQVVRGDSAAYFCASSPRGTDTQYFGPGTRLTVL.

This clonotype was seen ten or more times. The chain carries TRBV2 and TRBJ2-7; tentative D call: TRBD2 (8 bases). Per the germline V gene, CDR1 is SNHLY and CDR2 is FYNNEI. V was shortened by 7 bases and J by 3 bases, with 16 bases between the two germline ends. The CDR3 totals 14 residues. The CDR3 DNA follows: TGTGCCAGCACCCGGGACAGCGGGGGCTACGAGCAGTACTTC. It is translated as CASTRDSGGYEQYF. Full variable domain (remainder filled in from reference TRBV2 and TRBJ2-7): EPEVTQTPSHQVTQMGQEVILRCVPISNHLYFYWYRQILGQKVEFLVSFYNNEISEKSEIFDDQFSVERPDGSNFTLKIRSTKLEDSAMYFCASTRDSGGYEQYFGPGTRLTVT.

The chain combines TRBV20-1 with TRBJ2-1; TRBD2 aligns across 13 bases. Germline V gene data show CDR1 as DFQATT and CDR2 as SNEGSKA (reference sequence). After removal of 2 bases from V and 7 bases from J, the junction contained 14 bases not matched to a gene. The CDR3 spans 18 residues. CDR3 nucleotide sequence: TGCAGTGCTAGACCCGGGACTAGCGGGACCTGGACGGAAAATGAGCAGTTCTTC. Translated: CSARPGTSGTWTENEQFF.

Many counts were recorded for this clonotype. The J gene is TRBJ2-2, the V gene TRBV20-1, with TRBD2 matching 7 bases. There are 16 residues in the CDR3. With V trimmed by 1 base and J by 5 bases, 10 bases remained unmatched. The germline V gene has CDR1 DFQATT and CDR2 SNEGSKA (reference sequence). CDR3 sequence (DNA): TGCAGTGCTAGAGTAAACCCGGCGGGAGCAACCGGGGAGCTGTTTTTT. This gives the protein CSARVNPAGATGELFF.

This clonotype was seen many times. This chain's CDR3 is CASSPWDRAGGYTF. The CDR3 DNA sequence: TGTGCCAGCAGCCCCTGGGACAGAGCGGGTGGCTACACCTTC. The chain is built from TRBV7-8 and TRBJ1-2; 7 bases are a match to TRBD1. This CDR3 has 14 amino acids. The V gene's germline CDR1 is SGHVS and CDR2 FQNEAQ. J was trimmed by 7 bases and V by 5 bases; bases with no gene match: 10.

This clonotype was observed many times. The J gene is TRBJ2-3, the V gene TRBV2; 7 bases match TRBD2. V lost 6 bases, J lost 4 bases, and 10 bases stayed unmatched. There are 15 residues in the CDR3. Germline V lookup: CDR1 SNHLY, CDR2 FYNNEI. The CDR3, as DNA: TGTGCCAGCAGCCAACTAGCGTCGGGGTCAGATACGCAGTATTTT. The encoded protein is CASSQLASGSDTQYF.

At least ten counts were recorded for this clonotype. The rearrangement uses TRBV4-1 and TRBJ2-3; TRBD1 agrees at 9 bases. From germline, CDR1 is MGHRA and CDR2 YSYEKL. With V trimmed by 1 base and J by 3 bases, 2 bases remained unmatched. The CDR3 runs 15 residues. CDR3 amino acids: CASSQGDRETDTQYF. For the CDR3, the DNA is TGCGCCAGCAGCCAAGGGGACAGGGAAACAGATACGCAGTATTTT.

CDR3 in amino acids: CASSFPITGHILTSYEQYF. DNA for the CDR3: TGTGCCAGCAGTTTCCCCATTACGGGACACATACTAACCTCCTACGAGCAGTACTTC. The chain uses TRBV6-9 and TRBJ2-7, with D possibly TRBD1 on 6 matching bases. This CDR3 contains 19 residues. V was trimmed by 4 bases and J by 0 bases, leaving 25 bases between them. Germline values: CDR1 MNHGY, CDR2 SVAAGI.

This clonotype was picked up a small number of times. The rearrangement joins TRBV6-2 or TRBV6-3 to TRBJ1-2; D unresolved. In germline, CDR1 is MNHEY, CDR2 SVGEGT. Trimming cost V 6 bases and J 1 base, with 9 bases left between them. CDR3 size: 13 residues. CDR3 nucleotide sequence: TGTGCCAGCAGCCCGTACTTTAACTATGGCTACACCTTC. Amino acids: CASSPYFNYGYTF.

The sample holds many counts of this clonotype. The chain links TRBV7-8 to TRBJ1-5; no reliable D call. Germline V gene lookup returns CDR1 SGHVS and CDR2 FQNEAQ. CDR3 length: 12 amino acids. The V end was cut by 1 base, the J end by 8 bases, with 6 bases between. The CDR3 region is CASSLGSEPQHF. The CDR3 DNA sequence: TGTGCCAGCAGCTTAGGGTCGGAGCCCCAGCATTTT.

This clonotype has only a few counts. This chain joins TRBV19 and TRBJ2-3; 11 bases map to TRBD2. V lost 9 bases, J lost 3 bases, and 8 bases stayed unmatched. The CDR3 length is 15 residues. From germline, CDR1 is LNHDA and CDR2 SQIVND (reference sequence). The CDR3 region has the DNA TGTGCCAGCGCGCGGCTAGCGGGAGGAACAGATACGCAGTATTTT. Its protein is CASARLAGGTDTQYF.

This clonotype was recorded at least ten times. The chain uses TRBV4-1 and TRBJ2-1; D gene ambiguous. Trimming stripped 5 bases from V and 0 bases from J, with 20 bases between. From germline, CDR1 is MGHRA and CDR2 YSYEKL. CDR3 length: 18 residues. The DNA for the CDR3 is TGCGCCAGCAGCACCGCCGGTGGTTGGGGTCTCTCCTACAATGAGCAGTTCTTC. Translation: CASSTAGGWGLSYNEQFF.

Many counts were recorded for this clonotype. The gene calls are TRBV6-2 or TRBV6-3 and TRBJ1-6; 8 bases map to TRBD1. Trimming cost V 5 bases and J 7 bases; bases outside gene matches: 13. Looked up from germline, CDR1 is MNHEY and CDR2 is SVGEGT. This CDR3 is built from 17 residues. CDR3 protein: CASSATSRTGRNSPLHF. The CDR3 coding sequence is TGTGCCAGCAGTGCTACCTCCCGGACAGGGAGAAATTCACCCCTCCACTTT.

In its sample, this clonotype was seen many times. The chain joins TRBV3-1 to TRBJ1-2, with D perhaps TRBD1 (6 bases). V was pared by 2 bases and J by 1 base, with 8 bases between. This CDR3 has 14 amino acids. CDR1 and CDR2 (germline): LGHDT, YNNKEL (reference sequence). This CDR3 is CASSQSDSNYGYTF. CDR3 nucleotides: TGTGCCAGCAGCCAATCGGACAGTAACTATGGCTACACCTTC.

This clonotype appeared a few times. This chain joins TRBV29-1 and TRBJ1-1, with 7 positions matching TRBD1. V lost 2 bases and J lost 6; bases outside the gene matches: 9. CDR3 length: 14 amino acids. Germline CDR1 reads SQVTM; CDR2 reads ANQGSEA. DNA for the CDR3: TGCAGCGTTGAACCTCGACAGGGTGGGGCTGAAGCTTTCTTT. Its translation is CSVEPRQGGAEAFF.

This clonotype was detected many times. The V gene is TRBV7-2, the J gene TRBJ2-1, with D possibly matching TRBD1 (7 bases). Germline V gives CDR1 SGHTA, CDR2 FQGNSA. The CDR3 runs 15 residues. Between the trimmed V and J ends, which lost 3 bases and 0 bases, there was a span of 9 bases. CDR3 sequence: CASSFQGGSYNEQFF. For the CDR3, the DNA is TGTGCCAGCAGCTTTCAGGGGGGCTCCTACAATGAGCAGTTCTTC. Filled out from reference TRBV7-2 and TRBJ2-1, the complete variable domain reads GAGVSQSPSNKVTEKGKDVELRCDPISGHTALYWYRQSLGQGLEFLIYFQGNSAPDKSGLPSDRFSAERTGGSVSTLTIQRTQQEDSAVYLCASSFQGGSYNEQFFGPGTRLTVL.

This clonotype was counted at least ten times. This chain connects TRBV12-3 or TRBV12-4 to TRBJ2-7; 11 nucleotides align to TRBD2. CDR3 size: 16 residues. V dropped 3 bases and J dropped 4; count of bases not matched to a gene: 8. The DNA of the CDR3 is TGTGCCAGCAGTTTTAGTCGGACTAGCGGGCCGTACGAGCAGTACTTC. Its translation: CASSFSRTSGPYEQYF.

This clonotype was detected a few times. The chain carries TRBV27 and TRBJ2-1; the match to TRBD2 covers 11 bases. CDR1 MNHEY and CDR2 SMNVEV come from the germline V gene (reference sequence). CDR3 length: 18 amino acids. V lost 1 base to trimming and J lost 1 base; unmatched junction nucleotides: 6. CDR3 sequence reads: CASSLLASGRTSYNEQFF. As DNA, the CDR3 is TGTGCCAGCAGTTTATTAGCTAGCGGGAGGACTTCCTACAATGAGCAGTTCTTC.

This chain connects TRBV3-1 to TRBJ2-1, with 10 bases aligning to TRBD2. CDR1 is LGHDT, CDR2 YNNKEL, per germline (reference sequence). Trimming at V came to 2 bases and at J to 4 bases, leaving 17 bases not matched to a gene. The CDR3 spans 20 residues. DNA of the CDR3: TGTGCCAGCAGCCAACTCCCACGCGGGAGCGGGAGGGGTAGTTACAATGAGCAGTTCTTC. Translating gives CASSQLPRGSGRGSYNEQFF.

This clonotype has a count of ten or more. The chain links TRBV7-9 to TRBJ2-3, with a weak D call TRBD1 (7 bases). Germline V lookup: CDR1 SEHNR, CDR2 FQNEAQ (reference sequence). The CDR3 extends over 15 amino acids. V was trimmed by 10 bases and J by 7 bases, leaving 24 bases between them. The CDR3 sequence is CATNPGPGGRNTQYF. CDR3 sequence (DNA): TGTGCCACCAATCCGGGACCAGGGGGGCGGAATACGCAGTATTTT.

The rearrangement uses TRBV2 and TRBJ2-5; the D gene could be TRBD1 or TRBD2 (5 bases each). Between the trimmed V and J ends, which lost 6 bases and 5 bases, there was a span of 19 bases. The CDR3 extends over 15 amino acids. Germline V gene lookup returns CDR1 SNHLY and CDR2 FYNNEI. The chain's CDR3 is CASRDRDRGEETQYF. The CDR3 DNA sequence: TGTGCCAGCAGGGACCGGGACCGTGGGGAGGAGACCCAGTACTTC.

This clonotype was seen ten or more times. This chain joins TRBV6-1 and TRBJ1-3, with D tentatively TRBD1 (5 bases). Trimming removed 10 bases at V and 2 bases at J, with 12 bases between. Germline assignment: CDR1 MNHNS and CDR2 SASEGT. The CDR3 contains 13 residues. CDR3 region: CAISQGPGNTIYF. The CDR3 bases are TGTGCCATATCCCAGGGTCCTGGAAACACCATATATTTT.

This clonotype has just a few counts. This sequence joins TRBV28 and TRBJ2-7; no firm D call. The CDR3 is made up of 14 amino acids. CDR1 is MDHEN, CDR2 SYDVKM, per germline. Deletions cut 2 bases from V and 6 bases from J, with 14 bases between. CDR3 sequence: CASSLGGEVSEQYF. The CDR3 nucleotides read TGTGCCAGCAGTTTAGGCGGCGAGGTCTCCGAGCAGTACTTC.

The chain is built from TRBV18 and TRBJ2-7; no firm D call. V lost 3 bases and J lost 4, with 10 bases in between. Per germline, CDR1 KGHSH and CDR2 LQKENI. The CDR3 is made up of 13 amino acids. CDR3 DNA sequence: TGTGCCAGCTCACCCGGACCGTGGTACGAGCAGTACTTC. The encoded protein is CASSPGPWYEQYF.

In this sample, this clonotype turned up a few times. The gene calls are TRBV6-2 or TRBV6-3 and TRBJ2-1; no reliable D call. The CDR3 runs to 12 residues. The germline V gene encodes CDR1 MNHEY and CDR2 SVGEGT. The V end was cut by 2 bases, the J end by 9 bases, with 8 bases between. In nucleotides, the CDR3 is TGTGCCAGCAGTTACGTCTCCGGTGAGCAGTTCTTC. As protein: CASSYVSGEQFF.

The sample holds many counts of this clonotype. The rearrangement joins TRBV11-2 to TRBJ1-1; the D gene is possibly TRBD1 (5 bases). Germline CDR1 SGHAT, CDR2 FQNNGV. The CDR3 is 15 amino acids. Trimming removed 5 bases from V and 4 bases from J, with 17 bases in between. The CDR3 loop reads CASSPLLGVRTEAFF. CDR3 coding DNA: TGTGCCAGCAGCCCCCTATTAGGGGTCCGCACTGAAGCTTTCTTT.

This clonotype has a handful of counts. The chain employs TRBV4-3 and TRBJ1-6; 9 bases align to TRBD1. Losses at the gene ends were 2 bases for V and 7 bases for J; bases not matched to a gene: 9. The CDR3 spans 17 residues. Germline V CDR1 and CDR2: LGHNA, YSLEER. CDR3 sequence reads: CASSQSPGQGWNSPLHF. The CDR3, as DNA: TGCGCCAGCAGCCAATCCCCGGGACAGGGTTGGAATTCACCCCTCCACTTT.